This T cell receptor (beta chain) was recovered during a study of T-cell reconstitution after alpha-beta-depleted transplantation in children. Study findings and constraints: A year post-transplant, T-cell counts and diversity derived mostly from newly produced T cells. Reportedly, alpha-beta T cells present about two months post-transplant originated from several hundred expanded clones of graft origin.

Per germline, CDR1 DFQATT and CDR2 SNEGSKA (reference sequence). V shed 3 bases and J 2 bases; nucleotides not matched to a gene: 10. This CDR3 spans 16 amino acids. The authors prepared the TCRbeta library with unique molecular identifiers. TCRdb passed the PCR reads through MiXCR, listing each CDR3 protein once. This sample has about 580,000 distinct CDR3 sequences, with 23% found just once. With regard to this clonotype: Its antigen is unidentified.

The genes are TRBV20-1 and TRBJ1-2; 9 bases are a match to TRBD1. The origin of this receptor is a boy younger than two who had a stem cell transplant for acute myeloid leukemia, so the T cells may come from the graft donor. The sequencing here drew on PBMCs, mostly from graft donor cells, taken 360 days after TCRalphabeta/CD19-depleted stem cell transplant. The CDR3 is CSARSGTGTWNYGYTF. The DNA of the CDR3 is TGCAGTGCTAGGTCCGGGACAGGGACGTGGAACTATGGCTACACCTTC.